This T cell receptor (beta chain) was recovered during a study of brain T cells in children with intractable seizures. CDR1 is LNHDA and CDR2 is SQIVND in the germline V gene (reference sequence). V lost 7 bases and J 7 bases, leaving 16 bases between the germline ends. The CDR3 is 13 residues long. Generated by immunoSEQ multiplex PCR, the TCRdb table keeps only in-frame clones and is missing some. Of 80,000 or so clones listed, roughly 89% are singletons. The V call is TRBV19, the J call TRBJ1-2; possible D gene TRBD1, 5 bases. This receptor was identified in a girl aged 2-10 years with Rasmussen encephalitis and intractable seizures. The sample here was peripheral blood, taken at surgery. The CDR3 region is CASTGATFGGYTF. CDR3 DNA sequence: TGTGCCAGTACCGGGGCCACTTTCGGTGGCTACACCTTC.